This T cell receptor beta chain was obtained from a study of blood T cells in healthy people across ages (dated by TCRdb to between 2015 and 2016). For the study in its entirety: In model experiments, roughly one uniquely barcoded TCR beta cDNA molecule per two T cells was captured by template switching. Using the same blood draw, the study looked at two additional independent replicas of 1 million unique cDNA reads for two donors, one aged 18 to 30 and the other aged 80 or older. To avoid experimental bias, donors of different ages were spread randomly across the sequencing lanes. The study measured age-related changes in TCR beta repertoire diversity using deep sequencing normalized with unique cDNA molecular identifiers. Four age groups were formed from the donors: young (average approximately 15 years), middle-aged (roughly 38), aged (over 55) and long-lived (more than 75). What the study reported, not specific to this receptor: Observed TCR beta diversity correlated strongly with the percentage of naive T cells measured by flow cytometry. Compared with the aged group, the long-lived group had more naive CD4+ T cells, fewer expanded clones and increased TCR diversity, suggesting age selection. Because profiling used bulk unsorted PBMCs, naive and antigen-experienced compartments could not be compared conclusively. Because the CMV infection status of the donors was unknown, age-related changes in expanded clonotypes may potentially have been confounded. Estimates of total diversity from one million sequenced T cells were regarded as lower bounds and underestimates. Observed TCR beta diversity per million T cells fell roughly linearly with age, and a significant reduction was already apparent by age approximately 40.

The donors were 40 or so Caucasian individuals from Russia, aged roughly 6 to 90 years, who were systemically healthy. Around 9.8 milliliters of peripheral blood were collected from each donor into EDTA-treated Vacutainer tubes. Ficoll-Paque density-gradient centrifugation was used to isolate PBMCs, with at least 7 million obtained per sample. Total RNA, at least 6 micrograms per sample, was extracted from PBMCs with Trizol reagent. For every donor, flow cytometry on a PBMC aliquot measured the percentage of naive CD45RAhigh/CD27high T cells. The library was prepared using 5' RACE. The listed sequencing device is Illumina HiSeq 2500. A second roughly 6 to 11 cycle PCR used a sample-barcoded 5' primer and a J-beta primer mix. A template-switch 5' adaptor carrying 12 random nucleotides introduced a unique molecular identifier onto each TCR beta cDNA molecule. Each sample yielded at least 3 million CDR3-containing paired-end reads. The Mint cDNA synthesis kit, primed by a TRBC-specific oligonucleotide, was used to synthesize first-strand cDNA from all RNA. All cDNA was treated with uracil-DNA glycosylase and then went through a first 18-cycle PCR with the universal primers M1SS and BC2_uni_R. In the original analysis: Each sample was normalized by randomly selecting 1 million high-quality reads, each carrying a distinct molecular identifier. Instead of being binned into consensus sequences, reads with shared molecular identifiers were discarded. MiTCR, set to a Q25 quality threshold and the strictest error-elimination algorithm, was used for CDR3 identification, clonotype clustering and error correction. Lower-bound total TCR beta diversity was estimated with a nonparametric unseen species model using Euler transformation. TCRdb applied fastp at Q25 and MiXCR to the public reads, then kept only in-frame beta chains. Rows with a matching CDR3 protein are joined into one entry that keeps the most common DNA and genes. Clone size and V and J calls follow TCRdb, not the original study. This sample comprises more than 1.4 million distinct CDR3 sequences, 35% to 45% of them detected only once. The ten top clones hold 7.9% of the sample.

This clonotype was observed a few times. It lacks a known antigen. The sample holds no much larger clone one base away, and base qualities are not on file. Relative to germline, V is 7 bases shorter and J is 1 base shorter, with 18 bases between their ends. Spanning cysteine to phenylalanine, the CDR3 consists of 16 amino acids. The read is trimmed to its CDR3 DNA, 48 bases read in frame from base 1. For CDR1 and CDR2, the germline V gene lists SGHAT and FQNNGV. This chain joins TRBV11-2 to TRBJ2-3; 5 matching bases give a weak D call of TRBD2. The sequenced material came from blood. The TCR sequence derives from a woman aged 18-30 years in good health. Read as DNA, the sequence is TGTGCCAGCACCACAAAAGTGACTACCCGCACAGATACGCAGTATTTT. This is translated as CASTTKVTTRTDTQYF.